This passage covers 19 T cell receptor beta chains from one sample sequenced in a study of blood T cell repertoires in COVID-19. TCRdb's table, derived via immunoSEQ multiplex PCR, lists solely in-frame clones and lacks some. The repertoire holds roughly 280,000 clones, with about nine tenths as singletons. Sequencing input: PBMCs or T cells enriched from blood (not recorded which). These receptors came from a woman aged 55-70 years who had recovered from COVID-19.

The J gene is TRBJ2-2, the V gene TRBV7-2; D perhaps matches TRBD2 (6 bases). The germline CDR1 and CDR2 sequences are SGHTA and FQGNSA. The CDR3 sequence is 18 residues long. Trimming pared 1 base from V and 1 base from J, leaving 16 bases between. For the CDR3, the DNA is TGTGCCAGCAGCTTAGAAAGGAGGGGTTATGTGAACACCGGGGAGCTGTTTTTT. It yields the protein CASSLERRGYVNTGELFF.

The chain has TRBV6-5 and TRBJ1-3, with 7 bases matching TRBD1. The CDR3 runs 13 residues. With 7 bases clipped from V and 4 bases from J, the junction kept 4 bases outside the gene matches. Looked up from germline, CDR1 is MNHEY and CDR2 is SVGAGI. CDR3 in amino acids: CASTDRVGNTIYF. The DNA for the CDR3 is TGTGCCAGCACCGACAGGGTGGGAAACACCATATATTTT.

V usage is TRBV28 and J usage is TRBJ1-2; 7 bases line up with TRBD1. V was clipped by 5 bases and J by 5 bases; unmatched bases: 8. CDR1 is MDHEN, CDR2 SYDVKM, per germline. The CDR3 loop spans 14 amino acids. The CDR3 sequence is CASSQEDRPYGYTF. CDR3 bases: TGTGCCAGCAGTCAAGAGGACAGGCCATATGGCTACACCTTC.

This sequence joins TRBV28 and TRBJ2-3, with 11 bases fitting TRBD2. CDR3 size: 20 residues. Germline loops: CDR1 MDHEN, CDR2 SYDVKM. Trimming at V came to 3 bases and at J to 0 bases, leaving 14 bases not matched to a gene. In DNA form, the CDR3 reads TGTGCCAGCAGTTTTCAATCTAGCGGGAGGCAGGCGTGGAGCACAGATACGCAGTATTTT. It encodes CASSFQSSGRQAWSTDTQYF.

V is TRBV6-5 and J is TRBJ1-2; 8 nucleotides match TRBD1. From germline, CDR1 is MNHEY and CDR2 SVGAGI. The CDR3 spans 16 residues. J gave up 8 bases and V 0 bases, and 11 bases lay outside the gene matches. DNA of the CDR3: TGTGCCAGCAGTTACTCGAAATCAGGGACAGGTACGGGCTACACCTTC. This translates into CASSYSKSGTGTGYTF.

This clone was observed once. V usage is TRBV28 and J usage is TRBJ1-2, with a weak D call TRBD1 (6 bases). Trimming left V 6 bases short and J 6 bases short, with 20 bases between. The germline V gene encodes CDR1 MDHEN and CDR2 SYDVKM. The CDR3 extends over 15 amino acids. The CDR3 coding sequence is TGTGCCAGCAGCGTAGGGGGGGCTGATCTCCATGGCTACACCTTC. It is translated as CASSVGGADLHGYTF.

V and J are TRBV10-1 and TRBJ1-2; no firm D call. The CDR3 is 10 residues long. V was shortened by 6 bases and J by 7 bases, with 6 bases between the two germline ends. The germline V gene has CDR1 WNHNN and CDR2 SYGVQD (reference sequence). The CDR3 loop is CASSYVGYTF. DNA for the CDR3: TGCGCCAGCAGCTATGTTGGCTACACCTTC.

The chain recombines TRBV27 with TRBJ2-7; 10 bases fit TRBD2. CDR3 length: 18 amino acids. Losses at the gene ends were 4 bases for V and 3 bases for J; bases not matched to a gene: 15. Germline V gives CDR1 MNHEY, CDR2 SMNVEV (reference sequence). CDR3 amino acids: CASSSMPLRGLANYEQYF. In DNA form, the CDR3 reads TGTGCCAGCAGTTCGATGCCTCTGAGGGGACTAGCGAACTACGAGCAGTACTTC.

The chain uses TRBV4-1 and TRBJ1-5; D is undetermined. V was trimmed by 3 bases and J by 6 bases, leaving 9 bases between them. CDR3 size: 13 residues. Per the germline V gene, CDR1 is MGHRA and CDR2 is YSYEKL. CDR3 sequence (DNA): TGCGCCAGCAGCCATCAACTTACTCAGCCCCAGCATTTT. This translates into CASSHQLTQPQHF.

The DNA of the CDR3 is TGTGCCAGCAGCCCCGGGACTAGCGGACTAGCCAAAAACATTCAGTACTTC. Translated: CASSPGTSGLAKNIQYF. The chain links TRBV3-1 (or the pseudogene TRBV3-2) to TRBJ2-4, with 11 nucleotides matching TRBD2. The CDR3 length is 17 residues. Germline V gene sequence: CDR1 LGHDT, CDR2 YNNKEL (reference sequence). V lost 4 bases and J lost 0; bases outside the gene matches: 5.

CDR3 sequence (DNA): TGCGCCAGCAGTGCGGCGGTTGGGCAGGGGCCTGAGACCCAGTACTTC. Protein sequence: CASSAAVGQGPETQYF. V usage is TRBV10-1 and J usage is TRBJ2-5; D might be TRBD1 (6 bases). The length of the CDR3 is 16 residues. CDR1 WNHNN and CDR2 SYGVQD come from the germline V gene (reference sequence). V lost 4 bases, J lost 5 bases, and 20 bases lay in between.

The chain carries TRBV3-1 (or the pseudogene TRBV3-2) and TRBJ1-3, with D uncertain. Trimming left V 1 base short and J 0 bases short, with 10 bases between. In germline, CDR1 is LGHDT, CDR2 YNNKEL (reference sequence). The CDR3 runs 16 residues. As DNA, the CDR3 is TGTGCCAGCAGCCAAGTACCAGGCCCCTCTGGAAACACCATATATTTT. It yields the protein CASSQVPGPSGNTIYF.

This sequence joins TRBV11-3 and TRBJ1-5; D may be TRBD1 (5 bases). V was cut by 10 bases and J by 1 base, with 26 bases left in between. There are 18 residues in the CDR3. Germline CDR1 is SGHNT and CDR2 is YENEEA. The CDR3 nucleotides read TGTGCCACCGCAACCGGGACTGGGCCTTTTGTAAGCAATCAGCCCCAGCATTTT. Its protein product is CATATGTGPFVSNQPQHF.

V and J are TRBV7-9 and TRBJ2-7, with 12 bases aligning to TRBD2. CDR1 is SEHNR, CDR2 FQNEAQ, per germline (reference sequence). V trimming: 4 bases; J trimming: 3 bases; junction bases outside the gene matches: 7. The CDR3 has 16 residues. CDR3 DNA: TGTGCCAGCAGCTCTACGACTAGCGGGAGTGGCTACGAGCAGTACTTC. Translating gives CASSSTTSGSGYEQYF.

The J gene is TRBJ2-5, the V gene TRBV5-5, with TRBD2 matching over 7 bases. J gave up 1 base and V 4 bases, and 10 bases lay outside the gene matches. The CDR3 is made up of 16 amino acids. Germline V gives CDR1 SGHKS, CDR2 YYEKEE (reference sequence). For the CDR3, the DNA is TGTGCCAGCAGCCTTGATCTGGGACTATTCCAAGAGACCCAGTACTTC. Translated: CASSLDLGLFQETQYF.

The chain uses TRBV10-3 and TRBJ1-5; no reliable D call. Germline V CDR1 and CDR2: ENHRY, SYGVKD. Trimming removed 0 bases at V and 7 bases at J, with 7 bases between. CDR3 length: 13 amino acids. The CDR3 loop reads CAISESERQPQHF. CDR3 sequence (DNA): TGTGCCATCAGTGAGTCAGAGCGACAGCCCCAGCATTTT.

The J gene is TRBJ2-1, the V gene TRBV12-3 or TRBV12-4; 9 nucleotides agree with TRBD2. The CDR3 is 13 amino acids. The V segment lost 3 bases and the J segment 7 bases; nucleotides outside the gene matches: 1. CDR3 amino acids: CASSLLAGNEQFF. CDR3 sequence (DNA): TGTGCCAGCAGTTTGCTAGCGGGGAATGAGCAGTTCTTC.

V usage is TRBV19 and J usage is TRBJ2-7; TRBD2 agrees at 8 bases. Germline assignment: CDR1 LNHDA and CDR2 SQIVND (reference sequence). This CDR3 contains 14 residues. With V trimmed by 10 bases and J by 1 base, 9 bases remained unmatched. This chain's CDR3 is CATTSGGLSYEQYF. The CDR3 DNA follows: TGTGCCACCACTTCGGGAGGGCTGTCCTACGAGCAGTACTTC.

The chain joins TRBV6-5 to TRBJ2-5, with D maybe TRBD2 (7 bases). The CDR3 sequence is 15 residues long. V dropped 6 bases and J dropped 0 bases, with 14 bases sitting between them. The germline CDR1 and CDR2 sequences are MNHEY and SVGAGI. CDR3 region: CASRLGGGDQETQYF. CDR3 in DNA: TGTGCCAGCAGACTGGGAGGGGGGGACCAAGAGACCCAGTACTTC.